Following are 15 T cell receptor beta chains from one sample sequenced in a study of T cell clonotyping in hematopoietic cell transplantation. Sequencing used immunoSEQ multiplex PCR; TCRdb keeps in-frame clones, though not all of them. The sample has roughly 45,000 clones; more than 75% are singletons. Sample time point: recipient sample about 28 days before transplant, after cytoreduction. The material was peripheral blood mononuclear cells, obtained before stem cell transplant. These receptors were collected from a man in his fifties or sixties with biphenotypic leukemia. Some clones in this sample may be carry-over from other donors' samples.

The rearrangement joins TRBV7-8 to TRBJ1-5; 9 bases fit TRBD1. The CDR3 consists of 14 residues. V dropped 7 bases and J dropped 5; count of bases not matched to a gene: 6. Germline values: CDR1 SGHVS, CDR2 FQNEAQ. The CDR3 is CASTEDRGDQPQHF. CDR3 coding DNA: TGTGCCAGCACCGAGGACAGGGGTGATCAGCCCCAGCATTTT. The full variable domain, completed using reference TRBV7-8 and TRBJ1-5, is GAGVSQSPRYKVAKRGQDVALRCDPISGHVSLFWYQQALGQGPEFLTYFQNEAQLDKSGLPSDRFFAERPEGSVSTLKIQRTQQEDSAVYLCASTEDRGDQPQHFGDGTRLSIL.

This chain uses TRBV6-5 with TRBJ2-1; 7 nucleotides agree with TRBD2. Germline loops: CDR1 MNHEY, CDR2 SVGAGI. Trimming at V came to 2 bases and at J to 7 bases, leaving 5 bases not matched to a gene. This CDR3 comprises 14 residues. The CDR3 DNA follows: TGTGCCAGCAGTTACCAGCGGGGAGGAAATGAGCAGTTCTTC. Its translation is CASSYQRGGNEQFF.

The CDR3 reads CASSSQQGVNYGYTF. CDR3 coding DNA: TGTGCCAGCAGTTCCCAACAGGGGGTGAACTATGGCTACACCTTC. This chain uses TRBV28 with TRBJ1-2, with TRBD1 matching 8 bases. The CDR3 covers 15 residues. V lost 4 bases to trimming and J lost 2 bases; unmatched junction nucleotides: 6. The germline gives CDR1 MDHEN, CDR2 SYDVKM.

The V gene is TRBV27, the J gene TRBJ2-1; D remains ambiguous. There are 13 residues in the CDR3. V was trimmed by 5 bases and J by 0 bases, leaving 5 bases between them. The germline gives CDR1 MNHEY, CDR2 SMNVEV (reference sequence). In DNA form, the CDR3 reads TGTGCCAGCAGTCTCAGCTCCTACAATGAGCAGTTCTTC. As protein: CASSLSSYNEQFF.

CDR3 in DNA: TGTGCCAGCAGTATCGAGGGCGAGCAGTACTTC. It yields the protein CASSIEGEQYF. The V and J genes are TRBV2 and TRBJ2-7; TRBD2 might be the D (5 bases). The CDR3 is 11 residues long. In germline, CDR1 is SNHLY, CDR2 FYNNEI. V dropped 5 bases and J dropped 6 bases, with 8 bases sitting between them.

V gene TRBV28 combines with J gene TRBJ1-1, with TRBD1 as a possible D gene (5 bases). Germline V lookup: CDR1 MDHEN, CDR2 SYDVKM. The ends were cut back, 5 bases at V and 0 bases at J, with 16 bases in the middle. This CDR3 comprises 16 residues. CDR3 sequence reads: CASSLGTATLNTEAFF. CDR3 DNA: TGTGCCAGCAGTCTCGGGACGGCTACCTTGAACACTGAAGCTTTCTTT.

The chain recombines TRBV6-1 with TRBJ2-2, with a tentative D call TRBD1 (6 bases). The CDR3 loop spans 13 amino acids. Deletions cut 6 bases from V and 6 bases from J, with 11 bases between. CDR1 MNHNS and CDR2 SASEGT come from the germline V gene. DNA of the CDR3: TGTGCCAGCAGGACAGGTCAGGCCGGGGAGCTGTTTTTT. Protein product: CASRTGQAGELFF.

The V call is TRBV25-1, the J call TRBJ2-2; 7 nucleotides line up with TRBD1. Germline CDR1 and CDR2: MGHDK and SYGVNS. V was clipped by 6 bases and J by 1 base; unmatched bases: 2. The CDR3 contains 14 residues. CDR3 residues: CASRWTGNTGELFF. For the CDR3, the DNA is TGTGCCAGCAGATGGACAGGGAACACCGGGGAGCTGTTTTTT. Full variable domain (remainder filled in from reference TRBV25-1 and TRBJ2-2): EADIYQTPRYLVIGTGKKITLECSQTMGHDKMYWYQQDPGMELHLIHYSYGVNSTEKGDLSSESTVSRIRTEHFPLTLESARPSHTSQYLCASRWTGNTGELFFGEGSRLTVL.

This chain links TRBV29-1 with TRBJ1-1, with D uncertain. Trimming shortened V by 0 bases and J by 0 bases, and 5 bases separated the two germline ends. The CDR3 consists of 13 residues. CDR1 is SQVTM, CDR2 ANQGSEA, per germline. The CDR3 region has the DNA TGCAGCGTTGAAGAGGTGTTGAACACTGAAGCTTTCTTT. Its translation is CSVEEVLNTEAFF. The full variable domain, with the rest looked up from reference TRBV29-1 and TRBJ1-1, is SAVISQKPSRDICQRGTSLTIQCQVDSQVTMMFWYRQQPGQSLTLIATANQGSEATYESGFVIDKFPISRPNLTFSTLTVSNMSPEDSSIYLCSVEEVLNTEAFFGQGTRLTVV.

J is TRBJ2-2 and V is TRBV6-1; tentatively, D is TRBD1 (5 bases). Germline V CDR1 and CDR2: MNHNS, SASEGT. The CDR3 covers 13 residues. V lost 6 bases to trimming and J lost 1 base, with 6 bases between them. The DNA of the CDR3 is TGTGCCAGCAGGGGGCTGAACACCGGGGAGCTGTTTTTT. It is translated as CASRGLNTGELFF.

The chain is built from TRBV11-1 and TRBJ2-3; D not certain. This CDR3 is 14 amino acids long. The germline V and J ends were trimmed by 5 bases and 0 bases, with 9 bases remaining between them. Germline V gene data show CDR1 as SGHAT and CDR2 as FQDESV (reference sequence). CDR3 residues: CASSRDRSTDTQYF. DNA of the CDR3: TGTGCCAGCAGCCGCGATAGGAGCACAGATACGCAGTATTTT.

This clone came up once. The V call is TRBV29-1, the J call TRBJ1-2; TRBD1 matches at 9 bases. Germline CDR1 and CDR2: SQVTM and ANQGSEA. V was pared by 5 bases and J by 7 bases, with 8 bases of the junction left unmatched. This CDR3 contains 13 residues. The CDR3 nucleotides read TGCAGCGTTACGGGACAGGGCCTCGGTGGCTACACCTTC. This encodes CSVTGQGLGGYTF.

The chain is built from TRBV25-1 and TRBJ2-5; 13 nucleotides line up with TRBD2. V lost 2 bases, J lost 2 bases, and 8 bases stayed unmatched. The germline CDR1 and CDR2 sequences are MGHDK and SYGVNS. The CDR3 runs 18 residues. The CDR3 sequence: CASSETSGRAGAQETQYF. The CDR3 DNA sequence: TGTGCCAGCAGTGAAACTAGCGGGAGGGCCGGTGCACAAGAGACCCAGTACTTC.

The V gene is TRBV2, the J gene TRBJ2-6; TRBD1 matches at 8 bases. The V gene's germline CDR1 is SNHLY and CDR2 FYNNEI. Germline trimming cut 3 bases from V and 9 bases from J; bases unmatched to any gene: 4. This CDR3 has 14 residues. The CDR3 region is CASSDDRGDNVLTF. The CDR3 region has the DNA TGTGCCAGCAGTGACGACAGGGGAGACAACGTCCTGACTTTC.

The V gene is TRBV9, the J gene TRBJ1-1, with D possibly TRBD1 on 5 matching bases. The CDR3 contains 13 residues. Germline V CDR1 and CDR2: SGDLS, YYNGEE. V was shortened by 2 bases and J by 0 bases, with 5 bases between the two germline ends. The CDR3 protein is CASSVDMNTEAFF. The CDR3 DNA reads TGTGCCAGCAGCGTGGACATGAACACTGAAGCTTTCTTT.